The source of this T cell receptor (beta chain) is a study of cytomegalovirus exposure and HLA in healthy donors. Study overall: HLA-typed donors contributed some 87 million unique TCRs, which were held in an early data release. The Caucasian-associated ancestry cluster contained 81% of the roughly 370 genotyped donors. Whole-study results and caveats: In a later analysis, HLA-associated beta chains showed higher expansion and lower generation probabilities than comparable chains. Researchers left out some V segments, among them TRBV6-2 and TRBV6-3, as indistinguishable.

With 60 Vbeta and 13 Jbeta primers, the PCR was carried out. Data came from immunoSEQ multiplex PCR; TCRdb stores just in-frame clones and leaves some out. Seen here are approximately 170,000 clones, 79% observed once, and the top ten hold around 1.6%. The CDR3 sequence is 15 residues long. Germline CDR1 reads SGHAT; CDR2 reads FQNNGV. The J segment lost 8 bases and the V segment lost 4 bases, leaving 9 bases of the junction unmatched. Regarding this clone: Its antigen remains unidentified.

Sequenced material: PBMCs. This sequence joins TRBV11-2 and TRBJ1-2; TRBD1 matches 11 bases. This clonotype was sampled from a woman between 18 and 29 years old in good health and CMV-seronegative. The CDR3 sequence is CASSSWTGGPLGYTF. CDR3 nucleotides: TGTGCCAGCAGCTCATGGACAGGGGGCCCCCTGGGCTACACCTTC.